One sample yielded the 18 T cell receptor beta chains listed below, sequenced in a study of blood T cell repertoires in COVID-19. TCRdb's table, derived via immunoSEQ multiplex PCR, lists solely in-frame clones and lacks some. The sample yields 300,000 to 500,000 clones, roughly 90% seen once. Sequenced material: PBMCs or T cells enriched from blood (not recorded which). These receptors came from a woman in her twenties or thirties with acute COVID-19.

The chain recombines TRBV2 with TRBJ2-2; 12 positions match TRBD2. Trimming removed 6 bases from V and 6 bases from J; junction bases left unmatched: 2. Germline CDR1 is SNHLY and CDR2 is FYNNEI. The CDR3 consists of 14 residues. CDR3 in amino acids: CASRLAGGPGELFF. CDR3 DNA: TGTGCCAGCAGACTAGCGGGGGGCCCCGGGGAGCTGTTTTTT.

The CDR3 DNA sequence: TGTGCCAGCAGCTTCGGACTAGCGGGGGACAGCACAGATACGCAGTATTTT. It is translated as CASSFGLAGDSTDTQYF. The chain is built from TRBV5-6 and TRBJ2-3, with TRBD2 matching over 13 bases. The length of the CDR3 is 17 residues. The J segment lost 0 bases and the V segment lost 2 bases, leaving 3 bases of the junction unmatched. CDR1 SGHDT and CDR2 YYEEEE come from the germline V gene. Together with reference TRBV5-6 and TRBJ2-3, the CDR3 gives the full variable domain: DAGVTQSPTHLIKTRGQQVTLRCSPKSGHDTVSWYQQALGQGPQFIFQYYEEEERQRGNFPDRFSGHQFPNYSSELNVNALLLGDSALYLCASSFGLAGDSTDTQYFGPGTRLTVL.

This clone turned up a few times. The gene calls are TRBV30 and TRBJ1-3; D might be TRBD1 (5 bases). The germline V and J ends were trimmed by 4 bases and 2 bases, with 12 bases remaining between them. Germline lookup yields CDR1 GTSNPN and CDR2 SVGIG (reference sequence). This CDR3 spans 14 amino acids. The CDR3 DNA reads as TGTGCCTGGAAGGGGCGGGGAGCTGGAAACACCATATATTTT. It yields the protein CAWKGRGAGNTIYF.

V usage is TRBV29-1 and J usage is TRBJ2-1; the match to TRBD2 covers 8 bases. Trimming removed 4 bases from V and 6 bases from J; junction bases left unmatched: 8. Germline assignment: CDR1 SQVTM and CDR2 ANQGSEA. The CDR3 is 14 amino acids. The CDR3 DNA follows: TGCAGCGTTGGCAGTAGCGGGGCCGGCAATGAGCAGTTCTTC. Residues: CSVGSSGAGNEQFF.

The chain has TRBV7-3 and TRBJ2-3, with TRBD2 identical over 7 bases. The CDR3 is 16 amino acids. V dropped 6 bases and J dropped 5; count of bases not matched to a gene: 14. Germline lookup yields CDR1 SGHTA and CDR2 FQGTGA. CDR3 in amino acids: CASSVLGAGNLDTQYF. In DNA form, the CDR3 reads TGTGCCAGCAGTGTACTGGGAGCGGGGAATTTAGATACGCAGTATTTT.

This rearrangement joins TRBV7-2 to TRBJ2-3; 7 bases map to TRBD1. The ends lost 1 base at V and 3 bases at J; junction bases unmatched: 4. The CDR3 length is 15 residues. Germline V lookup: CDR1 SGHTA, CDR2 FQGNSA. The CDR3 loop reads CASSLVGQLTDTQYF. The CDR3 bases are TGTGCCAGCAGCTTAGTGGGACAGCTTACAGATACGCAGTATTTT.

The V call is TRBV9, the J call TRBJ2-2; 9 bases line up with TRBD2. The V gene end was trimmed by 0 bases and the J gene end by 5 bases; junction bases not matched to a gene: 8. The CDR3 loop spans 17 amino acids. Germline assignment: CDR1 SGDLS and CDR2 YYNGEE. The DNA for the CDR3 is TGTGCCAGCAGCGTAGGGTTAGCGGGGGTAAAAACCGGGGAGCTGTTTTTT. As protein: CASSVGLAGVKTGELFF.

A word on this clone: The same CDR3 is also encoded by other DNA sequences in this sample. The chain links TRBV7-3 to TRBJ1-1; 10 bases align to TRBD1. Trimming cost V 5 bases and J 2 bases; bases outside gene matches: 2. The CDR3 extends over 14 amino acids. CDR1 is SGHTA and CDR2 is FQGTGA in the germline V gene. This chain's CDR3 is CASSPTGGNTEAFF. In DNA form, the CDR3 reads TGTGCCAGCAGCCCGACAGGGGGCAACACTGAAGCTTTCTTT.

The chain carries TRBV7-3 and TRBJ1-5, with D unclear. Germline CDR1 SGHTA, CDR2 FQGTGA. The CDR3 contains 13 residues. Trimming took 0 bases from V and 3 from J, leaving 3 bases between them. The CDR3 loop is CASSLTVNQPQHF. CDR3 DNA: TGTGCCAGCAGCTTAACCGTCAATCAGCCCCAGCATTTT.

J is TRBJ2-3 and V is TRBV27, with D possibly being TRBD2 (6 bases). Between the trimmed V and J ends, which lost 8 bases and 2 bases, there was a span of 14 bases. This CDR3 has 14 residues. Germline CDR1 is MNHEY and CDR2 is SMNVEV (reference sequence). The CDR3 DNA is TGTGCCAGCCGGGGGTGGGGGTTCACAGATACGCAGTATTTT. Translating gives CASRGWGFTDTQYF.

This chain joins TRBV4-2 and TRBJ1-1; 11 bases map to TRBD1. J gave up 13 bases and V 0 bases, and 4 bases lay outside the gene matches. Germline CDR1 reads LGHNA; CDR2 reads YNFKEQ. The CDR3 spans 13 residues. This CDR3 is CASSQDWDRGIFF. In nucleotides, the CDR3 is TGTGCCAGCAGCCAAGACTGGGACAGGGGGATTTTCTTT.

The rearrangement uses TRBV6-2 or TRBV6-3 and TRBJ1-5; no firm D call. CDR1 is MNHEY, CDR2 SVGEGT, per germline. Trimming took off 4 bases at V and 2 bases at J, with 9 bases between the two ends. The CDR3 has 14 residues. The CDR3 sequence is CASSFPLGNQPQHF. CDR3 nucleotide sequence: TGTGCCAGCAGTTTTCCACTGGGCAATCAGCCCCAGCATTTT.

The rearrangement uses TRBV19 and TRBJ1-5, with 7 bases aligning to TRBD1. Losses at the gene ends were 6 bases for V and 6 bases for J; bases not matched to a gene: 8. CDR1 and CDR2 (germline): LNHDA, SQIVND (reference sequence). This CDR3 comprises 14 residues. CDR3 in amino acids: CASRPGGSGQPQHF. For the CDR3, the DNA is TGTGCCAGTAGGCCAGGGGGAAGTGGTCAGCCCCAGCATTTT.

The gene calls are TRBV19 and TRBJ2-7; D perhaps matches TRBD2 (5 bases). The CDR3 spans 15 residues. V was cut by 3 bases and J by 0 bases, with 12 bases left in between. Germline values: CDR1 LNHDA, CDR2 SQIVND (reference sequence). CDR3 protein: CASSMVGVNSYEQYF. In nucleotides, the CDR3 is TGTGCCAGTAGTATGGTGGGAGTTAACTCCTACGAGCAGTACTTC.

The rearrangement uses TRBV6-2 or TRBV6-3 and TRBJ1-1; D unclear. The CDR3 has 12 amino acids. CDR1 is MNHEY and CDR2 is SVGEGT in the germline V gene. V lost 2 bases, J lost 4 bases, and 5 bases lay in between. The CDR3 DNA is TGTGCCAGCAGTTACCCTCCCACTGAAGCTTTCTTT. Translated, it gives CASSYPPTEAFF.

The chain combines TRBV4-1 with TRBJ2-2; 9 bases line up with TRBD1. CDR3 length: 13 residues. Losses at the gene ends were 10 bases for V and 5 bases for J; bases not matched to a gene: 5. CDR1 and CDR2 from the germline V gene are MGHRA and YSYEKL. CDR3 nucleotide sequence: TGCGCCACTTGGGACAGGGTAACCGGGGAGCTGTTTTTT. It specifies CATWDRVTGELFF.

The chain carries TRBV19 and TRBJ2-7, with 9 bases fitting TRBD1. The CDR3 is 16 amino acids. V was clipped by 3 bases and J by 0 bases; unmatched bases: 6. CDR1 LNHDA and CDR2 SQIVND come from the germline V gene (reference sequence). CDR3 sequence reads: CASSIGGQGSSYEQYF. CDR3 nucleotides: TGTGCCAGTAGTATTGGGGGACAGGGCTCCTCCTACGAGCAGTACTTC.

V and J are TRBV9 and TRBJ2-7; tentatively, D is TRBD2 (6 bases). Deletions cut 2 bases from V and 9 bases from J, with 15 bases between. This CDR3 has 13 residues. The germline CDR1 and CDR2 sequences are SGDLS and YYNGEE. This chain's CDR3 is CASSVGLVSGQYF. The CDR3 DNA sequence: TGTGCCAGCAGCGTGGGACTCGTTAGCGGGCAGTACTTC.